This T cell receptor (beta chain) emerged from a study of T cell responses to AZD1222 COVID-19 vaccine. Trimming pared 4 bases from V and 4 bases from J, leaving 12 bases between. The CDR3 sequence is 14 residues long. Germline V gene lookup returns CDR1 WSHSY and CDR2 SAAADI. Produced via immunoSEQ multiplex PCR; TCRdb's table is partial and in-frame only. This sample carries approximately 260,000 clones, approximately 93% of them seen once, and the ten largest clones take roughly 0.5%. Study observations and caveats: The repertoires were collected only after the peak T cell response.

For this clone: No antigen is known for it.

The clonotype originates from an adult in good health. The V call is TRBV10-2, the J call TRBJ2-3; D tentatively reads TRBD1 or TRBD2 (6 bases each). Specimen: peripheral blood, collected on day 0 of AZD1222 vaccination. The DNA of the CDR3 is TGCGCCAGCAGTGGGGGGGCCGGTGCAGATACGCAGTATTTT. This sequence encodes CASSGGAGADTQYF.